This T cell receptor beta chain was sequenced in a study of cytomegalovirus exposure and HLA in healthy donors. Overall study: Earlier results showed 90 million to 130 million unique TCR beta sequences derived from about 179 million T cells.

Overall study results and limits: At a 0.05 false discovery rate, a later analysis found roughly 17,000 TCR beta sequences to be associated with HLA alleles.

The CDR3 contains 15 residues. Trimming pared 1 base from V and 0 bases from J, leaving 10 bases between. Germline V lookup: CDR1 SGHAT, CDR2 FQNNGV. Of note for this clone: Its target is not known.

All donors participated as healthy donors of bone marrow. Amplification used 60 Vbeta primers and 13 Jbeta primers. Here immunoSEQ multiplex PCR was the method, and the copy in TCRdb shows in-frame clones only, minus some. The specimen's table records roughly 110,000 clones. The specimen was PBMCs. The chain couples TRBV11-2 to TRBJ2-7; the D gene is possibly TRBD1 (6 bases). The source is a middle-aged man in good health and CMV-seropositive. Here the CDR3 reads CASSLAGDDSYEQYF. The CDR3 bases are TGTGCCAGCAGCTTAGCAGGGGACGACTCCTACGAGCAGTACTTC.